This TCR beta chain was identified during a study of cytomegalovirus exposure and HLA in healthy donors (dated by TCRdb to 2017 to 2019). For the wider study: According to an earlier analysis of 550 to 750 of the donors, some 180 million T cells yielded some 120 million unique TCR beta sequences and about 280 Gb of sequence data. The genetic ancestry cluster associated with self-reported Caucasian donors included 80% to 90% of the 398 genotyped donors. To predict cytomegalovirus infection status, the study combined high-throughput TCR immunosequencing, statistical association of individual TCRs with disease status, and machine learning. The study profiled the T cell repertoires of around 700 subjects by immunosequencing and related them to cytomegalovirus serostatus. Rather than drawing on any new phenotypic data, the later analysis identified candidate immune exposures from TCR beta sequences and the way those sequences occurred across donors. Donor age, sex, ethnicity and CMV serostatus were compiled alongside the repertoire data. Both class I and class II loci were covered by HLA typing, at four-digit resolution. Typing coverage differed by locus: A, B, C, DRB1 and DQB1 were typed in roughly 629-630 donors, DQA1 in 522, DPA1 in some 570, and DPB1 in approximately 450. On average, around 200,000 unique TCR beta nucleotide sequences were sequenced per donor among a few hundred genotyped donors of the cohort, with roughly 18% of those sequences being non-productive. All discovery cohort repertoires had been generated using a single sequencing platform. Roughly 300 gigabases of sequencing data and 70 million to 95 million unique TCR sequences made up an early release that covered several hundred HLA-typed donors. An earlier analysis of fewer than 700 of the donors applied high-throughput TCR beta sequencing to assess whether each TCR beta V gene segment acted as functional or pseudogenic. The study aimed to test whether signatures of past pathogen exposure could be identified by cataloging public T cell receptors. In addition to the first cohort of 666 subjects, a separate validation cohort of 130 or so different subjects was used. Four to six DR-DQ haplotypes were handled as single units for association and clustering because linkage in the cohort was strong. A later analysis re-examined previously published TCR beta repertoires from several hundred donors and added high-resolution HLA genotyping to investigate patterns of TCR occurrence. In a later genetic analysis, genome-wide SNP genotypes for about three fifths of the 666 donors were used, and that subset was treated as a discovery cohort.

Receptor amplification or capture employed the immunoSEQ multiplex PCR assay. A mixture of 60 forward primers for TCR Vbeta segments and 13 reverse primers for TCR Jbeta segments was used in the multiplex PCR. The CDR3 region of rearranged TCR beta genes was amplified from genomic DNA by a multiplex PCR assay. Amplified TCR beta libraries were sequenced as 87-base-pair reads on the Illumina HiSeq System. The authors' analysis ran thus. A later analysis tallied 75 million to 95 million unique TCR beta chains across the 660 or so repertoires, and about 10 million of those chains were shared by two or more donors. A nearest-neighbor algorithm error-corrected the raw reads and collapsed the reads into unique sequences, merging closely related sequences to remove PCR and sequencing errors. CDR3 sequences were aligned to IMGT reference sequences to assign V, D and J gene segments. Each retained sequence needed at least a six-nucleotide match to both a V gene segment and a J gene segment. A rearrangement was called productive if the CDR3 had no stop codons and remained in frame with V and J, and every other rearrangement was called non-productive. CDR3 was defined by IMGT convention, running from the second conserved V-encoded cysteine to the conserved J-encoded phenylalanine. The earlier analysis of about 610 of the donors excluded sequences that lacked an unambiguous match to a single V gene segment. An earlier analysis of 587 of the donors classified V segments as functional when productive rearrangements were above 56.7% and as segregating when the standard deviation between donors was above 5%. A statistical classification framework was built for diagnosing cytomegalovirus status from the catalog of TCR beta chain sequences. In a later analysis, V and J genes were assigned by comparing TCR nucleotide sequences against IMGT/GENE-DB human TR gene sequences. Using the TCRdist pipeline, a later analysis assigned CDR3 sequences along with most-parsimonious VDJ recombination scenarios. In a later analysis, every TCR beta chain was defined by the combination of its CDR3 amino acid sequence and its V-gene family, and reads without a unique V-gene family were dropped. As a way to deal with suspected cross-contamination and a sequencing artifact, a later analysis dropped nearly 600 nucleotide sequences that were highly shared and had low generation probability. A later analysis calculated a clonal expansion index for each public chain from normalized within-repertoire ranks of inferred template counts. In a later analysis, generation probabilities were computed with a VDJ recombination model fitted to out-of-frame rearrangements, and the resulting probabilities were checked against IGoR. In a later analysis, TCR-TCR, TCR-HLA and TCR-CMV co-occurrence was scored with hypergeometric tests, and a repertoire-size bias correction was applied to TCR pairs. In a later analysis, false discovery rates were estimated by permuting HLA or CMV assignments 20 times. In a later analysis, co-occurring TCRs were grouped using DBSCAN, and TCRdist sequence similarity was added for clustering within HLA-allele-positive subsets. Co-occurrence clustering excluded repertoires with fewer than 30,000 or more than 120,000 public chains, plus five with anomalous nucleotide sharing. In its TCRdb copy, this immuneACCESS table keeps in-frame sequences only and misses some clones. Where compared with another copy, unresolved V genes explain less than half of these, and the others have no known cause. D and trimming were read from the DNA, whereas the V and J calls and clone size are those reported in that table. This sample has 100,000 to 150,000 clones in its table, and around three quarters of those were observed once. The ten most abundant clones make up about 12% of the sample.

The sample holds one count of this clone. Its antigen is not yet known. Per-nucleotide qualities are absent, and no much larger clonotype sits a single base away. The cohort consisted of some 730 healthy bone marrow donors. At the time of sampling, all cohort members were nominally healthy, though unrecorded immune exposures were likely present. The donor tested CMV seropositive and was one of the 289 seropositive cohort members. Every donor gave a peripheral blood sample, and the peripheral blood mononuclear cells from that sample were used for TCR beta sequencing. Genomic DNA extraction from the blood cell samples was performed with the Qiagen DNeasy Blood Extraction Kit. Summary of the overall study and its limitations: A few of the identified cytomegalovirus-associated TCR beta chains were confirmed in vitro to be specific for cytomegalovirus antigens. A further reported finding was that TCR beta sequences accurately predicted the HLA-A and HLA-B alleles for most subjects in the first cohort. A later genetic analysis reported fewer N-insertions in productive TCRs among donors in an Asian-associated ancestry cluster than the roughly 640-donor mean. CMV serostatus was the only immune exposure information available for the cohort. The study gave a list of about 150 TCR beta chains associated with cytomegalovirus. A later analysis found that TCR association rates varied across HLA loci, with DRB1 alleles showing the most associated TCRs and HLA-C alleles the fewest. The authors suggested that the approach could potentially be extended to other disease states and immunological phenotypes. In a later analysis, HLA-associated TCR beta chains were found to be more clonally expanded and to have lower generation probabilities than equally common non-associated chains. A later analysis associated 15,000 to 20,000 TCR beta sequences with specific HLA alleles at a false discovery rate of 0.05. In a later analysis, several top co-occurrence clusters were reported to appear linked to parvovirus B19, influenza, CMV and Epstein-Barr virus. The earlier analysis of 587 of the donors excluded roughly 17 rarely observed V segments, including chromosome 9 orphons, because counts were too low. In a later analysis, most CMV-associated TCR beta chains were found to appear HLA-restricted, with HLA associations seemingly driven largely by CMV exposure. Most TCR sequences were observed very rarely across donors, whereas some public TCRs were present in many individuals. Only TCR beta chains were sequenced in this cohort, and the absence of alpha or paired-chain data limited detectable features. A later genetic analysis associated a missense DCLRE1C variant with V-gene and J-gene trimming of TCR beta chains, and an independent cohort replicated the association. Linkage disequilibrium might explain the correlated functional status among segregating V segments, but an unknown experimental factor could not be ruled out. Some IMGT-functional V segments, including TRBV6-2 and TRBV6-3, could not be told apart with the 87-base-pair reads, so those segments were excluded. Because HLA typing was unavailable for some donors at each locus, only the typed subset was used in association tests. In an earlier analysis of 587 of the donors, most TCR beta V segments appeared in productive rearrangements about 87% or about 30% of the time, broadly matching IMGT annotations. The classifier was reported to diagnose cytomegalovirus status with high specificity and sensitivity in both the original cohort and the validation cohort. When HLA alleles, especially DR and DQ, strongly co-occurred, TCR associations were difficult to assign to individual alleles. Presence/absence analyses assumed roughly uniform sequencing depth across donors, an assumption that may not hold. A cluster of highly shared sequence variants was judged likely to be a technical artifact of the sequencing pipeline.

The CDR3 runs 13 residues from the cysteine to the phenylalanine. CDR3 DNA only is kept here, 39 bases in frame from base 1. V loses 5 bases of germline sequence and J loses 1 base, and the interval between the two ends is 8 bases. According to the germline V gene (reference sequence), CDR1 reads GTSNPN and CDR2 reads SVGIG. The chain employs TRBV30 and TRBJ2-2; the D gene is perhaps TRBD1, on 5 matching bases. The specimen sequenced was PBMCs. The clonotype originates from a woman aged 55-69 years in good health and CMV-seropositive. The bases read TGTGCCTGGTCTACAGGGAACACCGGGGAGCTGTTTTTT. It is translated as CAWSTGNTGELFF.